These 21 T cell receptor beta chains were all obtained from the same sample, sequenced in a study of technical replicates of blood from a few donors. Profiled with immunoSEQ multiplex PCR; TCRdb holds only in-frame clones, not every one. The table has under 80,000 clones, 75% to 95% seen once. Sequencing input: T cells isolated from PBMCs. The receptors originated from a human donor in good health. Some clones in this sample may be carry-over from other donors' samples.

V gene TRBV9 combines with J gene TRBJ2-7; TRBD1 aligns across 7 bases. V shed 0 bases, J shed 4 bases, and the junction held 4 bases outside the gene matches. CDR3 size: 14 residues. The germline V gene encodes CDR1 SGDLS and CDR2 YYNGEE. The DNA of the CDR3 is TGTGCCAGCAGCGTAGGACAGGGCTGGTACGAGCAGTACTTC. It translates to CASSVGQGWYEQYF.

The chain is built from TRBV2 and TRBJ1-2; 8 positions match TRBD1. Germline values: CDR1 SNHLY, CDR2 FYNNEI. V trimming: 6 bases; J trimming: 5 bases; junction bases outside the gene matches: 8. The CDR3 sequence is 14 residues long. The CDR3 nucleotides are TGTGCCAGCAGGGCTGGACAGGGCCCGTATGGCTACACCTTC. This translates into CASRAGQGPYGYTF.

The chain has TRBV5-1 and TRBJ2-1, with 7 nucleotides matching TRBD2. This CDR3 is 16 amino acids long. V lost 0 bases and J lost 1; bases outside the gene matches: 4. The germline gives CDR1 SGHRS, CDR2 YFSETQ. The CDR3 sequence: CASSLVASGSYNEQFF. The CDR3 DNA is TGCGCCAGCAGCTTGGTTGCTAGCGGATCCTACAATGAGCAGTTCTTC.

V and J are TRBV5-4 and TRBJ2-3; the match to TRBD2 covers 8 bases. CDR3 length: 17 residues. Germline values: CDR1 SGHNT, CDR2 YYREEE (reference sequence). V lost 3 bases to trimming and J lost 3 bases; unmatched junction nucleotides: 12. CDR3 nucleotides: TGTGCCAGCAGCTCCCCCGCAGCGGGAGCTCGTACAGATACGCAGTATTTT. This sequence encodes CASSSPAAGARTDTQYF.

This chain uses TRBV7-6 with TRBJ2-5, with D possibly matching TRBD1 (6 bases). Germline loops: CDR1 SGHVS, CDR2 FNYEAQ. The CDR3 is made up of 15 amino acids. The V end was cut by 0 bases, the J end by 2 bases, with 10 bases between. The CDR3 spells CASSLAPDRQETQYF. The CDR3 nucleotides read TGTGCCAGCAGCTTAGCCCCGGACAGACAAGAGACCCAGTACTTC.

This clone has only one observation. The CDR3 sequence: CASSLDLGLAGKNEQFF. Written as DNA, the CDR3 is TGTGCCAGCAGCTTAGACTTGGGACTAGCGGGAAAAAATGAGCAGTTCTTC. The rearrangement joins TRBV7-2 to TRBJ2-1; TRBD2 matches at 13 bases. CDR3 length: 17 residues. The J segment lost 7 bases and the V segment lost 1 base, leaving 7 bases of the junction unmatched. Germline V gene data show CDR1 as SGHTA and CDR2 as FQGNSA.

V gene TRBV9 combines with J gene TRBJ1-4; 7 bases line up with TRBD1. Germline CDR1 reads SGDLS; CDR2 reads YYNGEE. The length of the CDR3 is 14 residues. Losses at the gene ends were 5 bases for V and 6 bases for J; bases not matched to a gene: 7. The CDR3: CASSGRQGYEKLFF. The CDR3 nucleotides are TGTGCCAGCAGTGGTCGACAGGGTTATGAAAAACTGTTTTTT.

The chain combines TRBV19 with TRBJ1-2; 10 bases fit TRBD1. Germline values: CDR1 LNHDA, CDR2 SQIVND (reference sequence). V shed 7 bases and J 3 bases; nucleotides not matched to a gene: 17. CDR3 size: 18 residues. This chain's CDR3 is CASTDDRGRWAGYYGYTF. For the CDR3, the DNA is TGTGCCAGTACTGATGACAGGGGGCGCTGGGCCGGGTACTATGGCTACACCTTC.

This rearrangement joins TRBV29-1 to TRBJ2-2; D perhaps matches TRBD1 (5 bases). Germline V gives CDR1 SQVTM, CDR2 ANQGSEA. Trimming removed 5 bases at V and 7 bases at J, with 20 bases between. The CDR3 runs 15 residues. The CDR3 is CSVLLVGQGFGELFF. The CDR3 bases are TGCAGCGTTCTACTGGTAGGCCAGGGTTTCGGGGAGCTGTTTTTT.

The chain links TRBV4-1 to TRBJ1-2; weak D call: TRBD1 (5 bases). The germline V gene has CDR1 MGHRA and CDR2 YSYEKL. CDR3 length: 16 amino acids. The V end lost 0 bases, the J end lost 3 bases, and 14 bases lay between the germline ends. In DNA, the CDR3 is TGCGCCAGCAGCCAAGATTACGCCAGGGAGGACTATGGCTACACCTTC. It encodes CASSQDYAREDYGYTF.

The chain combines TRBV6-5 with TRBJ2-1, with 9 nucleotides matching TRBD2. Germline V gene sequence: CDR1 MNHEY, CDR2 SVGAGI. The ends lost 6 bases at V and 8 bases at J; junction bases unmatched: 11. This CDR3 is 15 amino acids long. CDR3 DNA: TGTGCCAGCAGGACCGGGACTAGCCTGTTCTATGAGCAGTTCTTC. Protein: CASRTGTSLFYEQFF.

J is TRBJ2-7 and V is TRBV28; tentatively, D is TRBD2 (6 bases). CDR3 length equals 13 residues. CDR1 and CDR2 (germline): MDHEN, SYDVKM. Trimming pared 8 bases from V and 6 bases from J, leaving 17 bases between. The CDR3 DNA is TGTGCCAGCGCCGGGGGTTTTACGGGCGAGCAGTACTTC. Translated: CASAGGFTGEQYF.

Written as DNA, the CDR3 is TGTGCCAGCAGCTTAGAGGGGGGGAGGGCTATTGGTAACTATGGCTACACCTTC. Translating gives CASSLEGGRAIGNYGYTF. The rearrangement uses TRBV11-2 and TRBJ1-2; a weak D match, TRBD1 (5 bases). The V end lost 0 bases, the J end lost 1 base, and 18 bases lay between the germline ends. Germline-derived CDR1 and CDR2 are SGHAT and FQNNGV. This CDR3 is 18 amino acids long.

V and J are TRBV19 and TRBJ1-1; D call uncertain. Germline CDR1 is LNHDA and CDR2 is SQIVND (reference sequence). Trimming cost V 3 bases and J 7 bases, with 6 bases left between them. CDR3 length: 11 amino acids. The CDR3 coding sequence is TGTGCCAGTAGTATCGGTAATGAAGCTTTCTTT. This codes for CASSIGNEAFF.

The chain combines TRBV28 with TRBJ1-4; 8 nucleotides agree with TRBD1. The CDR3 has 16 residues. Losses at the gene ends were 3 bases for V and 3 bases for J; bases not matched to a gene: 6. Germline V gene data show CDR1 as MDHEN and CDR2 as SYDVKM. The DNA for the CDR3 is TGTGCCAGCAGTTTGTCCGGGACAGGAGCTAATGAAAAACTGTTTTTT. Amino acids: CASSLSGTGANEKLFF.

V is TRBV29-1 and J is TRBJ2-1; tentative D call: TRBD2 (6 bases). V lost 7 bases and J 3 bases, leaving 13 bases between the germline ends. The CDR3 runs 13 residues. The germline CDR1 and CDR2 sequences are SQVTM and ANQGSEA. In DNA, the CDR3 is TGCAGCGGGGGGGAGATAGGCTACAATGAGCAGTTCTTC. Translation gives CSGGEIGYNEQFF.

V and J are TRBV7-2 and TRBJ2-3; D ambiguous. Trimming removed 1 base at V and 3 bases at J, with 17 bases between. Germline V gene lookup returns CDR1 SGHTA and CDR2 FQGNSA. The CDR3 runs 17 residues. The CDR3 protein is CASSLGVIERTTDTQYF. CDR3 nucleotide sequence: TGTGCCAGCAGCTTAGGGGTGATAGAGCGAACGACAGATACGCAGTATTTT.

This clone was found once. The rearrangement uses TRBV6-6 and TRBJ1-6; tentative D call: TRBD1 (5 bases). The V gene lost 2 bases and the J gene lost 8 bases, with 10 bases spanning the gap. Germline assignment: CDR1 MNHNY and CDR2 SVGAGI (reference sequence). This CDR3 has 14 amino acids. CDR3 residues: CASSYRQGDSPLHF. CDR3 in DNA: TGTGCCAGCAGTTACAGGCAGGGTGATTCACCCCTCCACTTT.

The chain recombines TRBV30 with TRBJ1-1; no clear D. The V and J ends lost 7 bases and 2 bases respectively, with 14 bases between them. The length of the CDR3 is 13 residues. CDR1 GTSNPN and CDR2 SVGIG come from the germline V gene (reference sequence). The CDR3 spells CASQVSENTEAFF. The CDR3, as DNA: TGTGCCTCCCAGGTCAGTGAAAACACTGAAGCTTTCTTT.

The chain joins TRBV27 to TRBJ1-1; D not certain. Trimming took off 3 bases at V and 5 bases at J, with 10 bases between the two ends. The CDR3 spans 13 residues. Germline V gives CDR1 MNHEY, CDR2 SMNVEV (reference sequence). The CDR3 bases are TGTGCCAGCAGTTTTGCGGGGAAGACTGAAGCTTTCTTT. Encoded protein: CASSFAGKTEAFF.

This clone has only one observation. The chain recombines TRBV9 with TRBJ2-7; 8 nucleotides match TRBD2. Germline V CDR1 and CDR2: SGDLS, YYNGEE. The V segment lost 0 bases and the J segment 6 bases; nucleotides outside the gene matches: 5. There are 14 residues in the CDR3. CDR3 region: CASSVDPRGGEQYF. Written as DNA, the CDR3 is TGTGCCAGCAGCGTAGACCCTCGGGGGGGCGAGCAGTACTTC. The full variable domain, rest sourced from reference TRBV9 and TRBJ2-7, is DSGVTQTPKHLITATGQRVTLRCSPRSGDLSVYWYQQSLDQGLQFLIQYYNGEERAKGNILERFSAQQFPDLHSELNLSSLELGDSALYFCASSVDPRGGEQYFGPGTRLTVT.